These 27 T cell receptor beta chains came from one sample sequenced in a study of cytomegalovirus exposure and HLA in healthy donors. The PCR made use of 60 Vbeta and 13 Jbeta primers. Here immunoSEQ multiplex PCR was the method, and the copy in TCRdb shows in-frame clones only, minus some. This table holds fewer than 120,000 clones, approximately 83% found once. The sequenced material came from PBMCs. The receptors were gathered from a man aged 35 to 55 in good health and CMV-seronegative.

This chain links TRBV6-1 with TRBJ2-1, with 9 bases matching TRBD2. Trimming took 1 base from V and 8 from J; bases not matched to a gene: 12. Per germline, CDR1 MNHNS and CDR2 SASEGT. The CDR3 length is 17 residues. This chain's CDR3 is CASSEGWGGGGADEQFF. The CDR3 DNA sequence: TGTGCCAGCAGTGAAGGGTGGGGAGGCGGGGGGGCCGATGAGCAGTTCTTC.

This sequence joins TRBV27 and TRBJ2-7; a weak D match, TRBD2 (6 bases). Germline CDR1 is MNHEY and CDR2 is SMNVEV (reference sequence). The CDR3 contains 14 residues. V was shortened by 8 bases and J by 3 bases, with 17 bases between the two germline ends. CDR3 sequence reads: CASHPGGSVYEQYF. The CDR3 DNA sequence: TGTGCCAGCCATCCCGGAGGGTCCGTCTACGAGCAGTACTTC.

The chain uses TRBV6-5 and TRBJ1-1; a weak D match, TRBD1 (5 bases). V was clipped by 6 bases and J by 0 bases, with 8 bases between them. The CDR3 covers 13 residues. Germline V CDR1 and CDR2: MNHEY, SVGAGI. DNA for the CDR3: TGTGCCAGCAGCAGACAGATGAACACTGAAGCTTTCTTT. Amino acids: CASSRQMNTEAFF.

This clone was detected only once. V gene TRBV18 combines with J gene TRBJ1-3, with D maybe TRBD1 (5 bases). The CDR3 is 15 amino acids. Looked up from germline, CDR1 is KGHSH and CDR2 is LQKENI. With 4 bases removed from V and 2 bases from J, the gap between germline ends came to 12 bases. CDR3 sequence (DNA): TGTGCCAGCTCACGAGTCGGGGGAACTGGAAACACCATATATTTT. This translates into CASSRVGGTGNTIYF.

J is TRBJ1-6 and V is TRBV13; unclear D gene. V lost 1 base, J lost 7 bases, and 14 bases lay in between. The CDR3 extends over 16 amino acids. Germline loops: CDR1 PRHDT, CDR2 FYEKMQ (reference sequence). CDR3 DNA sequence: TGTGCCAGCAGCTTAGAGGCGGGAAGGGCCAATTCACCCCTCCACTTT. It is translated as CASSLEAGRANSPLHF.

CDR3 DNA: TGTGCCAGCAGTTCACGGACTAGCGGGGGGGATACGCAGTATTTT. Translation: CASSSRTSGGDTQYF. This chain connects TRBV28 to TRBJ2-3; 14 bases are a match to TRBD2. Losses at the gene ends were 4 bases for V and 6 bases for J; bases not matched to a gene: 3. Germline V lookup: CDR1 MDHEN, CDR2 SYDVKM. The length of the CDR3 is 15 residues.

The genes are TRBV6-5 and TRBJ1-1; D not certain. The germline gives CDR1 MNHEY, CDR2 SVGAGI. Trimming shortened V by 8 bases and J by 12 bases, and 19 bases separated the two germline ends. The length of the CDR3 is 12 residues. The CDR3 DNA is TGTGCCAGCTCGATAGCCCGAGGGAAGACTTTCTTT. Encoded protein: CASSIARGKTFF.

This chain connects TRBV27 to TRBJ1-2; 8 bases are a match to TRBD1. After removal of 4 bases from V and 6 bases from J, the junction contained 10 bases not matched to a gene. The germline V gene has CDR1 MNHEY and CDR2 SMNVEV (reference sequence). This CDR3 has 15 residues. CDR3 sequence: CASSSDRGPKDGYTF. CDR3 in DNA: TGTGCCAGCAGTTCTGACAGGGGCCCGAAGGATGGCTACACCTTC.

The rearrangement uses TRBV5-6 and TRBJ2-3; 11 bases agree with TRBD2. The CDR3 totals 15 residues. Per the germline V gene, CDR1 is SGHDT and CDR2 is YYEEEE. The V and J ends lost 4 bases and 4 bases, in that order; junction bases with no gene match: 5. The CDR3 coding sequence is TGTGCCAGCAGCCTACTAGCGGGGGACTCAGATACGCAGTATTTT. It specifies CASSLLAGDSDTQYF.

The rearrangement links TRBV19 to TRBJ2-5; TRBD1 matches 10 bases. The CDR3 contains 16 residues. V dropped 3 bases and J dropped 5; count of bases not matched to a gene: 9. Germline V gene lookup returns CDR1 LNHDA and CDR2 SQIVND (reference sequence). The CDR3 nucleotides are TGTGCCAGTAGTATCACCGGGACAGGGGTCGGGGAGACCCAGTACTTC. Translated: CASSITGTGVGETQYF.

The rearrangement links TRBV2 to TRBJ1-1; D is possibly TRBD1 (6 bases). The ends were cut back, 7 bases at V and 4 bases at J, with 19 bases in the middle. The CDR3 spans 15 residues. The germline V gene has CDR1 SNHLY and CDR2 FYNNEI. This CDR3 is CASTEGGIGVTEAFF. In nucleotides, the CDR3 is TGTGCCAGCACGGAGGGGGGGATCGGTGTCACTGAAGCTTTCTTT.

The rearrangement links TRBV7-9 to TRBJ2-2; no reliable D call. Germline CDR1 reads SEHNR; CDR2 reads FQNEAQ (reference sequence). CDR3 length: 14 residues. The ends were cut back, 3 bases at V and 0 bases at J, with 5 bases in the middle. The CDR3 bases are TGTGCCAGCAGCTTCAAGCCGAACACCGGGGAGCTGTTTTTT. Protein: CASSFKPNTGELFF. Variable domain in full (rest from reference TRBV7-9 and TRBJ2-2): DTGVSQNPRHKITKRGQNVTFRCDPISEHNRLYWYRQTLGQGPEFLTYFQNEAQLEKSRLLSDRFSAERPKGSFSTLEIQRTEQGDSAMYLCASSFKPNTGELFFGEGSRLTVL.

The rearrangement joins TRBV4-2 to TRBJ1-2; TRBD1 aligns across 8 bases. This CDR3 contains 15 residues. The trim removed 3 bases at V and 7 bases at J, leaving 10 bases unmatched. Germline-derived CDR1 and CDR2 are LGHNA and YNFKEQ. CDR3: CASSHLTGENVGYTF. DNA of the CDR3: TGTGCCAGCAGCCATTTGACAGGGGAAAATGTTGGCTACACCTTC.

The chain is built from TRBV5-4 and TRBJ1-2; D is undetermined. Looked up from germline, CDR1 is SGHNT and CDR2 is YYREEE (reference sequence). V lost 0 bases and J 8 bases, leaving 14 bases between the germline ends. The CDR3 consists of 14 residues. The CDR3 DNA reads TGTGCCAGCAGCTTGGAGGGAGGGTTTGGGGGCTACACCTTC. As protein: CASSLEGGFGGYTF.

The J gene is TRBJ1-2, the V gene TRBV30, with D unclear. The germline V gene has CDR1 GTSNPN and CDR2 SVGIG (reference sequence). V lost 2 bases, J lost 6 bases, and 7 bases lay in between. The CDR3 loop spans 11 amino acids. The CDR3 reads CAWSPSDGYTF. The CDR3 nucleotides are TGTGCCTGGAGTCCATCGGATGGCTACACCTTC.

J is TRBJ2-5 and V is TRBV25-1, with D possibly TRBD1 on 5 matching bases. V lost 6 bases and J 2 bases, leaving 7 bases between the germline ends. The CDR3 runs 12 residues. Per the germline V gene, CDR1 is MGHDK and CDR2 is SYGVNS. CDR3 region: CASSREQETQYF. The CDR3 DNA follows: TGTGCCAGCAGCAGGGAACAAGAGACCCAGTACTTC.

In DNA, the CDR3 is TGTGCCAGCAGTGATAGCGGCAGGGCGAACAATCAGCCCCAGCATTTT. It yields the protein CASSDSGRANNQPQHF. The chain links TRBV25-1 to TRBJ1-5; perhaps TRBD1 as D (5 bases). The CDR3 runs to 16 residues. The ends were cut back, 3 bases at V and 3 bases at J, with 15 bases in the middle. The germline V gene encodes CDR1 MGHDK and CDR2 SYGVNS.

Of note for this clone: The junction differs from germline at one of its ends, possibly a read error. The gene calls are TRBV2 and TRBJ1-2; 10 nucleotides agree with TRBD1. Germline V gene sequence: CDR1 SNHLY, CDR2 FYNNEI. The CDR3 is 12 residues long. The CDR3 region is CASTQTGTGVPF. The CDR3 nucleotides are TGTGCCAGCACCCAAACCGGGACAGGGGTTCCCTTC.

The chain couples TRBV5-6 to TRBJ2-1; the match to TRBD2 covers 8 bases. V shed 0 bases, J shed 3 bases, and the junction held 2 bases outside the gene matches. This CDR3 is 15 amino acids long. Per germline, CDR1 SGHDT and CDR2 YYEEEE. The CDR3 spells CASSLVLAGYNEQFF. CDR3 DNA: TGTGCCAGCAGCTTGGTCCTAGCGGGCTACAATGAGCAGTTCTTC.

V and J are TRBV7-9 and TRBJ2-3; the D is unclear. V dropped 5 bases and J dropped 7 bases, with 10 bases sitting between them. Germline CDR1 is SEHNR and CDR2 is FQNEAQ (reference sequence). The CDR3 totals 12 residues. The CDR3 sequence is CASSTRLYTQYF. DNA of the CDR3: TGTGCCAGCAGCACCCGACTCTATACGCAGTATTTT.

The chain recombines TRBV27 with TRBJ2-7; a weak D match, TRBD2 (6 bases). V lost 0 bases to trimming and J lost 7 bases, with 10 bases between them. Germline V gene data show CDR1 as MNHEY and CDR2 as SMNVEV (reference sequence). The CDR3 loop spans 13 amino acids. CDR3 bases: TGTGCCAGCAGTTTATCACCAGGGAGGGAGCAGTACTTC. This gives the protein CASSLSPGREQYF.

The V call is TRBV7-2, the J call TRBJ2-2; 10 bases are shared with TRBD1. After removal of 2 bases from V and 3 bases from J, the junction contained 3 bases not matched to a gene. CDR3 length: 16 residues. The germline V gene has CDR1 SGHTA and CDR2 FQGNSA. The CDR3 nucleotides are TGTGCCAGCAGCTTATGGGGACAGGGGTACACCGGGGAGCTGTTTTTT. Residues: CASSLWGQGYTGELFF.

The gene calls are TRBV6-6 and TRBJ1-5; a possible D gene is TRBD1 (5 bases). Germline-derived CDR1 and CDR2 are MNHNY and SVGAGI (reference sequence). The CDR3 spans 13 residues. The V gene lost 2 bases and the J gene lost 5 bases, with 7 bases spanning the gap. In DNA, the CDR3 is TGTGCCAGCAGTTACCGGGGGTATCAGCCCCAGCATTTT. Amino acid sequence: CASSYRGYQPQHF.

The chain is built from TRBV14 and TRBJ2-1; TRBD1 aligns across 9 bases. The CDR3 is 16 residues long. From germline, CDR1 is SGHDN and CDR2 FVKESK. The trim removed 4 bases at V and 4 bases at J, leaving 8 bases unmatched. The CDR3 nucleotides read TGTGCCAGCAGCCTTCAACAGGGGGCCAGGTACAATGAGCAGTTCTTC. Its protein product is CASSLQQGARYNEQFF.

The V gene is TRBV30, the J gene TRBJ1-5; 7 bases agree with TRBD1. Germline assignment: CDR1 GTSNPN and CDR2 SVGIG (reference sequence). The CDR3 consists of 13 residues. The trim removed 1 base at V and 5 bases at J, leaving 2 bases unmatched. CDR3 DNA sequence: TGTGCCTGGAGTGAACAGGGGTATCAGCCCCAGCATTTT. Amino acids: CAWSEQGYQPQHF.

This sequence joins TRBV7-8 and TRBJ2-3; tentatively, D is TRBD1 (6 bases). Germline assignment: CDR1 SGHVS and CDR2 FQNEAQ. V shed 4 bases and J shed 5 bases, with 10 bases lying between them. This CDR3 is 13 amino acids long. This CDR3 reads CASSSTGKDTQYF. Here the CDR3 DNA reads TGTGCCAGCAGCTCCACAGGGAAAGATACGCAGTATTTT. Combining the CDR3 with reference TRBV7-8 and TRBJ2-3 gives the whole variable domain GAGVSQSPRYKVAKRGQDVALRCDPISGHVSLFWYQQALGQGPEFLTYFQNEAQLDKSGLPSDRFFAERPEGSVSTLKIQRTQQEDSAVYLCASSSTGKDTQYFGPGTRLTVL.

V usage is TRBV28 and J usage is TRBJ2-1; possibly TRBD2 for D (6 bases). Trimming left V 6 bases short and J 8 bases short, with 14 bases between. CDR3 length: 13 residues. Germline V CDR1 and CDR2: MDHEN, SYDVKM. The CDR3, as DNA: TGTGCCAGCAGCCTTTTCTCGGGGGATGAGCAGTTCTTC. This sequence encodes CASSLFSGDEQFF.